This T cell receptor (beta chain) appears in the sequencing data of a study of blood T cells in healthy people across ages (dated by TCRdb to between 2014 and 2016). Broadly, across the study: Template switching captured roughly one uniquely barcoded TCR beta cDNA molecule per two T cells in model experiments. Using deep sequencing normalized with unique cDNA molecular identifiers, the study measured how TCR beta repertoire diversity changes with age. The donors were split into four age groups: young (average 16 years), middle-aged (39), aged (about 56) and long-lived (roughly 80). To avoid experimental bias, donors of different ages were spread randomly across the sequencing lanes. For two donors (one aged 18 to 29 and one aged 80 or older), the study analyzed two additional independent replicas of 1 million unique cDNA reads from the same blood draw. On the study overall, not on this receptor specifically: Conclusive comparison of naive and antigen-experienced compartments was prevented by the profiling of bulk unsorted PBMCs. A strong correlation was found between observed TCR beta diversity and the percentage of naive T cells measured by flow cytometry. Because donor CMV infection status was unknown, age-related changes in expanded clonotypes were potentially confounded. Compared with the aged group, the long-lived group had more naive CD4+ T cells, fewer expanded clones and increased TCR diversity, a pattern suggesting age selection. Estimates of total diversity based on one million sequenced T cells were regarded as lower bounds and as underestimates. Observed TCR beta diversity per million T cells fell roughly linearly with age, and a significant reduction was already apparent by age around 40.

The method behind the library was 5' RACE. Instrument used: Illumina HiSeq 2500. A second PCR of about 6 to 11 cycles was performed with a sample-barcoded 5' primer and a J-beta primer mix. A template-switch 5' adaptor carrying 12 random nucleotides introduced a unique molecular identifier onto each TCR beta cDNA molecule. At least 3 million CDR3-containing paired-end reads were obtained from each sample. First-strand cDNA was synthesized from all RNA with the Mint cDNA synthesis kit, primed by a TRBC-specific oligonucleotide. Following uracil-DNA glycosylase treatment, a first 18-cycle PCR with universal primers M1SS and BC2_uni_R was performed on all cDNA. Turning to the authors' computational methods: For normalization, 1 million high-quality reads were randomly selected from each sample, with every read carrying a distinct molecular identifier. Reads sharing molecular identifiers were discarded rather than binned into consensus sequences. CDR3 identification, clonotype clustering and error correction used MiTCR with a Q25 quality threshold and the strictest error-elimination algorithm. A nonparametric unseen species model with Euler transformation was used to estimate a lower bound on total TCR beta diversity. TCRdb reprocessed the public reads (quality trimming at Q25 with fastp, clone calling with MiXCR) and kept in-frame beta chains. CDR3 protein duplicates are merged, each entry listing the most common genes and DNA. The V and J calls shown here were made by TCRdb, not taken from the authors' results. Recorded for this sample are 1.2 million to 1.5 million distinct CDR3 sequences; roughly 40% of them occurred a single time. The top ten clonotypes cover roughly 7.9% of the sample.

For this clonotype: There is no known antigen for this receptor. No clone much larger than this one lies a single base away; base qualities are absent.

Systemically healthy Caucasian individuals from Russia, about 38 in total and aged about 6 to 95 years, were included as donors. Around 9.8 milliliters of peripheral blood were collected from each donor into EDTA-treated Vacutainer tubes. PBMCs were isolated by Ficoll-Paque density-gradient centrifugation, with at least 7 million obtained per sample. Total RNA, at least 6 micrograms per sample, was extracted from PBMCs with Trizol reagent. For every donor, an aliquot of PBMCs went through flow cytometry to measure the percentages of naive CD45RAhigh/CD27high T cells. Clipping removes 2 bases from V and 6 bases from J, with 4 as the unmatched junction base count. The cysteine opens and the phenylalanine closes a CDR3 of 15 amino acids. Of the read, only the CDR3 DNA is kept; its 45 bases are in frame from base 1. The germline V gene (reference sequence) specifies DFQATT as CDR1 and SNEGSKA as CDR2.

This chain is built from TRBV20-1 and TRBJ2-1, with 13 junctional bases fitting TRBD2. Sequencing was carried out using blood. This TCR was sampled from a woman under 30 in good health. The CDR3 protein sequence reads: CSARRLAGGLNEQFF. The sequence in DNA is TGCAGTGCTAGAAGACTAGCGGGGGGACTCAATGAGCAGTTCTTC.